Listed here are 25 T cell receptor beta chains from one sample, sequenced in a study of control samples from healthy donors and cancer patients. The repertoire was sequenced with immunoSEQ multiplex PCR; TCRdb's copy has only in-frame clones and lacks some. This table has 8,500 to 11,000 clones, roughly 93% appearing once. The specimen sequenced was PBMCs. Every receptor here comes from a man in his 60s with colorectal cancer.

In nucleotides, the CDR3 is TGTGCCAGCAGCTTTATGGGATGGGGCACAGATACGCAGTATTTT. Translating gives CASSFMGWGTDTQYF. V and J are TRBV7-9 and TRBJ2-3; D not certain. Germline V gene sequence: CDR1 SEHNR, CDR2 FQNEAQ (reference sequence). Deletions cut 3 bases from V and 1 base from J, with 11 bases between. This CDR3 region has 15 residues. Full variable domain (outside the CDR3, taken from reference TRBV7-9 and TRBJ2-3): DTGVSQNPRHKITKRGQNVTFRCDPISEHNRLYWYRQTLGQGPEFLTYFQNEAQLEKSRLLSDRFSAERPKGSFSTLEIQRTEQGDSAMYLCASSFMGWGTDTQYFGPGTRLTVL.

The J gene is TRBJ1-5, the V gene TRBV19, with 9 nucleotides matching TRBD1. The CDR3 spans 15 residues. Germline assignment: CDR1 LNHDA and CDR2 SQIVND (reference sequence). With 6 bases clipped from V and 7 bases from J, the junction kept 10 bases outside the gene matches. The CDR3 loop is CASSDGQGRTQPQHF. The CDR3, as DNA: TGTGCCAGTAGCGACGGACAGGGGAGAACACAGCCCCAGCATTTT.

The rearrangement links TRBV9 to TRBJ1-6; TRBD1 matches 9 bases. CDR1 is SGDLS and CDR2 is YYNGEE in the germline V gene. The CDR3 sequence is 14 residues long. Trimming removed 6 bases from V and 6 bases from J; junction bases left unmatched: 4. This chain's CDR3 is CASNDRGANSPLHF. For the CDR3, the DNA is TGTGCCAGCAACGACAGGGGGGCTAATTCACCCCTCCACTTT.

The J gene is TRBJ1-2, the V gene TRBV9; the D is unclear. This CDR3 contains 15 residues. V lost 0 bases, J lost 0 bases, and 9 bases lay in between. The germline gives CDR1 SGDLS, CDR2 YYNGEE. CDR3 bases: TGTGCCAGCAGCGTAGGGACGTACTCTAACTATGGCTACACCTTC. Protein product: CASSVGTYSNYGYTF.

The CDR3: CASSVGETQYF. In nucleotides, the CDR3 is TGTGCCAGCAGTGTAGGAGAGACCCAGTACTTC. This chain uses TRBV2 with TRBJ2-5, with D unresolved. CDR3 length: 11 residues. V was trimmed by 4 bases and J by 4 bases, leaving 4 bases between them. CDR1 is SNHLY and CDR2 is FYNNEI in the germline V gene.

This sequence joins TRBV2 and TRBJ1-5, with D perhaps TRBD1 (5 bases). The CDR3 contains 14 residues. CDR1 and CDR2 from the germline V gene are SNHLY and FYNNEI. The V end lost 4 bases, the J end lost 5 bases, and 12 bases lay between the germline ends. DNA for the CDR3: TGTGCCAGCAGTGCCGGGACCGATTATCAGCCCCAGCATTTT. This sequence encodes CASSAGTDYQPQHF.

This chain connects TRBV4-3 to TRBJ2-7; perhaps TRBD2 as D (5 bases). Germline CDR1 is LGHNA and CDR2 is YSLEER. The CDR3 sequence is 15 residues long. V was shortened by 1 base and J by 4 bases, with 14 bases between the two germline ends. The CDR3 DNA reads TGCGCCAGCAGCCAAGTTCCCGGGGAATCGTACGAGCAGTACTTC. This codes for CASSQVPGESYEQYF.

The V call is TRBV5-1, the J call TRBJ1-2, with TRBD1 as a possible D gene (6 bases). Deletions cut 0 bases from V and 3 bases from J, with 9 bases between. The CDR3 has 14 residues. Per the germline V gene, CDR1 is SGHRS and CDR2 is YFSETQ. The CDR3 protein is CASSLEGGDYGYTF. In DNA, the CDR3 is TGCGCCAGCAGCTTGGAGGGGGGCGACTATGGCTACACCTTC. The full variable domain, completed using reference TRBV5-1 and TRBJ1-2, is KAGVTQTPRYLIKTRGQQVTLSCSPISGHRSVSWYQQTPGQGLQFLFEYFSETQRNKGNFPGRFSGRQFSNSRSEMNVSTLELGDSALYLCASSLEGGDYGYTFGSGTRLTVV.

On this clone: One end of the junction is discordant with germline, which a read error may explain. The V gene is TRBV28, the J gene TRBJ2-2; 7 bases fit TRBD2. The CDR3 length is 13 residues. Per the germline V gene, CDR1 is MDHEN and CDR2 is SYDVKM. The chain's CDR3 is CATSTPAGGELFF. The CDR3 DNA sequence: TGTGCCACCAGTACGCCAGCGGGAGGGGAGCTGTTTTTT. Based on the CDR3 plus reference TRBV28 and TRBJ2-2, the full variable domain is DVKVTQSSRYLVKRTGEKVFLECVQDMDHENMFWYRQDPGLGLRLIYFSYDVKMKEKGDIPEGYSVSREKKERFSLILESASTNQTSMYLCATSTPAGGELFFGEGSRLTVL.

This chain connects TRBV6-2 or TRBV6-3 to TRBJ2-7; 7 bases line up with TRBD1. The CDR3 is 15 residues long. The germline gives CDR1 MNHEY, CDR2 SVGEGT. V trimming: 5 bases; J trimming: 0 bases; junction bases outside the gene matches: 7. The CDR3 protein is CASSPRGSYSYEQYF. CDR3 nucleotides: TGTGCCAGCAGTCCCAGGGGGAGTTACTCCTACGAGCAGTACTTC.

This clone came up a few times. The chain uses TRBV11-2 and TRBJ1-1, with 8 bases lining up with TRBD1. Trimming removed 4 bases from V and 1 base from J; junction bases left unmatched: 8. The germline V gene has CDR1 SGHAT and CDR2 FQNNGV. CDR3 length: 16 residues. The DNA of the CDR3 is TGTGCCAGCAGCTCCCGGACAGGGATAAGGAACACTGAAGCTTTCTTT. The encoded protein is CASSSRTGIRNTEAFF.

This clone occurred once. V is TRBV15 and J is TRBJ1-4; no clear D. V was pared by 0 bases and J by 4 bases, with 12 bases between. Looked up from germline, CDR1 is LNHNV and CDR2 is YYDKDF (reference sequence). This CDR3 has 16 amino acids. The CDR3 DNA follows: TGTGCCACCAGCAGAGAGTTAAGGCAGAGTAATGAAAAACTGTTTTTT. Its protein product is CATSRELRQSNEKLFF.

The chain recombines TRBV6-6 with TRBJ2-7; D possibly corresponds to TRBD1 (5 bases). The germline V gene has CDR1 MNHNY and CDR2 SVGAGI (reference sequence). The germline V and J ends were trimmed by 2 bases and 5 bases, with 16 bases remaining between them. The CDR3 extends over 15 amino acids. CDR3 sequence: CASSYRAGRVNEQYF. CDR3 coding DNA: TGTGCCAGCAGTTACCGGGCCGGCAGGGTAAACGAGCAGTACTTC.

This chain joins TRBV19 and TRBJ2-1, with D uncertain. Looked up from germline, CDR1 is LNHDA and CDR2 is SQIVND (reference sequence). V was shortened by 2 bases and J by 3 bases, with 14 bases between the two germline ends. This CDR3 comprises 16 residues. The CDR3 nucleotides are TGTGCCAGTAGTATATTTGGGATCTGGGGCTACAATGAGCAGTTCTTC. Amino acids: CASSIFGIWGYNEQFF.

The CDR3 is CASSQDSGVNQPQHF. As DNA, the CDR3 is TGCGCCAGCAGCCAAGATTCAGGGGTAAATCAGCCCCAGCATTTT. V is TRBV4-3 and J is TRBJ1-5; tentative D call: TRBD1 (6 bases). V was clipped by 0 bases and J by 4 bases, with 10 bases between them. CDR3 length: 15 residues. Germline CDR1 LGHNA, CDR2 YSLEER.

The genes are TRBV20-1 and TRBJ2-6; D is ambiguous. The V gene's germline CDR1 is DFQATT and CDR2 SNEGSKA (reference sequence). The V end lost 3 bases, the J end lost 1 base, and 4 bases lay between the germline ends. This CDR3 has 13 amino acids. DNA for the CDR3: TGCAGTGCTAGTGATTCTGGGGCCAACGTCCTGACTTTC. Encoded protein: CSASDSGANVLTF.

The chain combines TRBV4-3 with TRBJ2-7, with 7 bases lining up with TRBD1. Germline V gene sequence: CDR1 LGHNA, CDR2 YSLEER. CDR3 length: 16 residues. After removal of 0 bases from V and 3 bases from J, the junction contained 8 bases not matched to a gene. CDR3 sequence: CASSQDWPGGYYEQYF. CDR3 nucleotides: TGCGCCAGCAGCCAAGATTGGCCAGGGGGATACTACGAGCAGTACTTC.

The chain recombines TRBV5-1 with TRBJ2-7; TRBD1 matches at 10 bases. The CDR3 runs 13 residues. The V gene's germline CDR1 is SGHRS and CDR2 YFSETQ. After removal of 4 bases from V and 6 bases from J, the junction contained 4 bases not matched to a gene. The CDR3 loop reads CASSRTGGSEQYF. The DNA for the CDR3 is TGCGCCAGCAGCCGGACAGGGGGTAGCGAGCAGTACTTC.

The chain joins TRBV11-2 to TRBJ1-6; the D gene is possibly TRBD1 (6 bases). The CDR3 totals 15 residues. V was shortened by 6 bases and J by 8 bases, with 17 bases between the two germline ends. Germline V gene lookup returns CDR1 SGHAT and CDR2 FQNNGV. In DNA form, the CDR3 reads TGTGCCAGCAGACGAGGGGGAAGGGTTGATTCACCCCTCCACTTT. It is translated as CASRRGGRVDSPLHF.

V and J are TRBV2 and TRBJ2-7; tentatively, D is TRBD1 (6 bases). CDR3 length: 14 amino acids. V was trimmed by 4 bases and J by 3 bases, leaving 13 bases between them. The V gene's germline CDR1 is SNHLY and CDR2 FYNNEI. In DNA form, the CDR3 reads TGTGCCAGCAGTGTACAGGGTGATCTCTACGAGCAGTACTTC. Protein sequence: CASSVQGDLYEQYF.

V usage is TRBV28 and J usage is TRBJ2-7; 7 nucleotides line up with TRBD2. Per germline, CDR1 MDHEN and CDR2 SYDVKM. V lost 4 bases to trimming and J lost 6 bases; unmatched junction nucleotides: 12. The CDR3 spans 15 residues. CDR3 nucleotides: TGTGCCAGCAGTTCGCCGGGCCTCGGGAGGTTCGAGCAGTACTTC. This encodes CASSSPGLGRFEQYF.

The chain couples TRBV7-9 to TRBJ2-5, with 10 bases aligning to TRBD2. V gave up 5 bases and J gave up 4 bases; unmatched junction bases: 7. The CDR3 is 15 residues long. The germline CDR1 and CDR2 sequences are SEHNR and FQNEAQ (reference sequence). CDR3: CASSLKRGGAETQYF. The CDR3, as DNA: TGTGCCAGCAGCCTTAAGCGGGGGGGCGCAGAGACCCAGTACTTC.

The sample holds one count of this clone. The chain uses TRBV18 and TRBJ2-1; D is ambiguous. Germline V lookup: CDR1 KGHSH, CDR2 LQKENI. The CDR3 runs to 11 residues. Trimming stripped 3 bases from V and 8 bases from J, with 5 bases between. CDR3 nucleotides: TGTGCCAGCTCACCTTGGGATGAGCAGTTCTTC. Protein sequence: CASSPWDEQFF.

This chain connects TRBV5-1 to TRBJ2-5; 9 bases line up with TRBD2. The CDR3 is made up of 15 amino acids. V lost 0 bases to trimming and J lost 3 bases; unmatched junction nucleotides: 3. Germline V CDR1 and CDR2: SGHRS, YFSETQ. The chain's CDR3 is CASSLGGLAKETQYF. The CDR3 DNA reads TGCGCCAGCAGCTTGGGTGGACTAGCGAAAGAGACCCAGTACTTC.

This chain connects TRBV4-3 to TRBJ2-2; a weak D match, TRBD1 (6 bases). Germline loops: CDR1 LGHNA, CDR2 YSLEER. The CDR3 consists of 18 residues. Trimming removed 3 bases at V and 4 bases at J, with 21 bases between. Here the CDR3 reads CASSQDARGRGPTGELFF. DNA of the CDR3: TGCGCCAGCAGCCAGGACGCCAGGGGCCGCGGGCCCACCGGGGAGCTGTTTTTT.